Detailed here is one T cell receptor beta chain. The target antigen is unknown. The PCR employed 60 Vbeta primers together with 13 Jbeta primers. The method was immunoSEQ multiplex PCR; TCRdb's version includes in-frame clones alone and lacks a portion of them. This sample has approximately 160,000 clones; 82% occur once, and the top ten carry 1.5%. The CDR3 runs to 14 residues. Germline CDR1 GTSNPN, CDR2 SVGIG (reference sequence). V was pared by 5 bases and J by 4 bases, with 11 bases of the junction left unmatched. This sample stems from a study of cytomegalovirus exposure and HLA in healthy donors. About the study: Early on, a data release was issued that held some 91 million unique TCRs from HLA-typed donors. Study conclusions and caveats: In a later analysis, TCR association rates varied by HLA locus: DRB1 most, HLA-C fewest. Reportedly, fewer N-insertions than the approximately 690-donor mean appeared in an Asian-associated ancestry cluster in a later analysis. Most TCR sequences proved rare, with some public TCRs found in many donors.

The source of this sequence is a girl aged 10 to 17 in good health and CMV-seropositive. Material: PBMCs. The chain couples TRBV30 to TRBJ2-7, with 7 bases fitting TRBD2. CDR3 nucleotide sequence: TGTGCCTGGTATGGCGGGGGTGCTTCGTACGAGCAGTACTTC. It codes for CAWYGGGASYEQYF.